These 10 T cell receptor beta chains came from one sample sequenced in a study of tumor-infiltrating lymphocytes in primary liver carcinoma. Total RNA amounting to 500 ng was the source from which TCR beta cDNA was made with a constant-region primer. Sequencing libraries for TCR beta derived from three nested multiplex PCR rounds that used slightly modified ARM-PCR. The first two PCR rounds used TRBV1-TRBV30 forward primers with a C-beta reverse primer, roughly 10 cycles each. In TCRdb, the multiplex PCR reads were re-called with MiXCR into one record per CDR3 protein. Of roughly 100,000 distinct CDR3 sequences in the sample, approximately 80% were seen once. It was from around 18-30 mg of unsorted bulk tissue that RNA and DNA were co-extracted. Sequenced sample: liver tumor tissue from sampling region 3. As for subset: tumor region T3, left-lateral pole. Receptor source: a middle-aged man with primary liver carcinoma and hepatitis B virus infection.

This sequence joins TRBV10-3 and TRBJ1-5, with 10 bases aligning to TRBD1. CDR1 ENHRY and CDR2 SYGVKD come from the germline V gene. There are 19 residues in the CDR3. CDR3 region: CSAHDPGQGLRSGNQPQHF. DNA of the CDR3: TGTTCCGCCCACGACCCGGGACAGGGGCTGAGGTCCGGCAATCAGCCCCAGCATTTT.

Of note for this clonotype: With a much larger clone just one base away, this may be a read error. The CDR3 DNA reads as TGTGTCAGTAGTTCCACAGGGGCCACCGGGGAGCTGTTTTTT. It is translated as CVSSSTGATGELFF. This rearrangement joins TRBV19 to TRBJ2-2; TRBD1 matches 7 bases. CDR1 is LNHDA and CDR2 is SQIVND in the germline V gene (reference sequence). The CDR3 has 14 residues.

To note about this clonotype: The conserved closing phenylalanine or tryptophan is absent in this CDR3, likely reflecting a read error. V usage is TRBV29-1 and J usage is TRBJ2-3, with a weak D call TRBD2 (6 bases). The CDR3 consists of 14 residues. Germline loops: CDR1 SQVTM, CDR2 ANQGSEA. Trimming removed 5 bases from V and 4 bases from J, with 16 bases in between. CDR3 amino acids: CSVSGTEASDTQYL. CDR3 bases: TGCAGCGTTTCCGGGACTGAGGCGTCAGATACGCAGTATCTT.

Only one count was recorded for this clonotype. No conserved phenylalanine or tryptophan is present at the end of the CDR3, so a read error is the likely explanation. The rearrangement links TRBV2 to TRBJ2-7; D possibly uses TRBD1 or TRBD2 (6 bases each). This CDR3 contains 13 residues. CDR1 SNHLY and CDR2 FYNNEI come from the germline V gene. The CDR3, as DNA: TGTGCCAGCACCGGGGGCGTTGACTACGATCAGTACTCC. This sequence encodes CASTGGVDYDQYS.

With respect to this clonotype: A much larger clone is a single base away; this may be a read error. V and J are TRBV4-2 and TRBJ2-7, with D possibly being TRBD1 or TRBD2 (5 bases each). CDR1 LGHNA and CDR2 YNFKEQ come from the germline V gene. The CDR3 length is 15 residues. The CDR3 nucleotides are TGTACCAGCAGCCATGGGGCAGCGGACAAGCTCGAGCAGTACTTC. Encoded protein: CTSSHGAADKLEQYF.

V is TRBV12-3 or TRBV12-4 and J is TRBJ2-5, with TRBD2 matching 7 bases. The V and J ends lost 6 bases and 4 bases, in that order; junction bases with no gene match: 2. This CDR3 is 12 amino acids long. This CDR3 is CASSSGTETQYF. Written as DNA, the CDR3 is TGTGCCAGCAGCAGCGGGACAGAGACCCAGTACTTC.

This clonotype occurred once. The junction shows a germline mismatch at one end, possibly a read error. The genes are TRBV6-5 and TRBJ2-7; the D is unclear. Germline V gene lookup returns CDR1 MNHEY and CDR2 SVGAGI. The CDR3 is made up of 13 amino acids. CDR3 residues: CATQPGLSYEQYF. The CDR3 DNA sequence: TGTGCTACACAGCCTGGGCTCTCCTACGAGCAATACTTC.

V usage is TRBV11-2 and J usage is TRBJ2-1; 10 nucleotides align to TRBD2. Looked up from germline, CDR1 is SGHAT and CDR2 is FQNNGV. V was clipped by 4 bases and J by 8 bases; unmatched bases: 20. There are 19 residues in the CDR3. DNA of the CDR3: TGTGCCAGCAGCTCCCAATGGGTGTCTGGGACTAGCGCGAGTCATGAGCAGTTCTTC. It is translated as CASSSQWVSGTSASHEQFF.

This clonotype occurred many times. This chain links TRBV5-1 with TRBJ2-3, with TRBD2 matching 7 bases. Germline CDR1 is SGHRS and CDR2 is YFSETQ. This CDR3 region has 16 residues. The trim removed 0 bases at V and 2 bases at J, leaving 6 bases unmatched. CDR3 sequence: CASSLVGSGVTDTQYF. The CDR3 DNA sequence: TGCGCCAGCAGCTTGGTGGGAAGCGGGGTCACAGATACGCAGTATTTT. Full variable domain (remainder filled in from reference TRBV5-1 and TRBJ2-3): KAGVTQTPRYLIKTRGQQVTLSCSPISGHRSVSWYQQTPGQGLQFLFEYFSETQRNKGNFPGRFSGRQFSNSRSEMNVSTLELGDSALYLCASSLVGSGVTDTQYFGPGTRLTVL.

Points on this clonotype: One junction end does not reproduce the germline sequence, and a read error may be involved. The chain joins TRBV29-1 to TRBJ1-1; unclear D gene. Germline V gene sequence: CDR1 SQVTM, CDR2 ANQGSEA. The CDR3 runs to 13 residues. The DNA of the CDR3 is TGCAGCGCCGGGTACTGGCTGAACAGTGAAACTTTCTTT. Its translation is CSAGYWLNSETFF.